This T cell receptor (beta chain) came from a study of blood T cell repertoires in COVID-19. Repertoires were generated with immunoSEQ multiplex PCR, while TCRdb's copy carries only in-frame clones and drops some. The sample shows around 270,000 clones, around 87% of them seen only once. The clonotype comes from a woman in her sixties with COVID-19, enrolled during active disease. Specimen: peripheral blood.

The CDR3 protein is CATSQPGQGYNEQFF. DNA for the CDR3: TGTGCCACCAGCCAACCGGGACAGGGTTACAATGAGCAGTTCTTC. This chain uses TRBV24-1 with TRBJ2-1, with 9 bases lining up with TRBD1. The CDR3 contains 15 residues. J gave up 4 bases and V 7 bases, and 7 bases lay outside the gene matches. Germline CDR1 is KGHDR and CDR2 is SFDVKD.